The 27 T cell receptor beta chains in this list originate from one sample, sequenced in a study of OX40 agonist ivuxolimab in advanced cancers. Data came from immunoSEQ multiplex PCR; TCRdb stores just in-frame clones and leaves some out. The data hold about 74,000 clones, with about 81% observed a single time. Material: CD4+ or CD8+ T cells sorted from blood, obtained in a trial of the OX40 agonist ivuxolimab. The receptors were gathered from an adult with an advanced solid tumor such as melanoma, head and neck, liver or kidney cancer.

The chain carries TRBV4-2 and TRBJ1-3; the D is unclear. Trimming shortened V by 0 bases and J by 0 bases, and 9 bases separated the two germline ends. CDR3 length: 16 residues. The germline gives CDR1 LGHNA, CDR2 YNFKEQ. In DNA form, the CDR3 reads TGTGCCAGCAGCCAAGATTTGCCCAACTCTGGAAACACCATATATTTT. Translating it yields CASSQDLPNSGNTIYF.

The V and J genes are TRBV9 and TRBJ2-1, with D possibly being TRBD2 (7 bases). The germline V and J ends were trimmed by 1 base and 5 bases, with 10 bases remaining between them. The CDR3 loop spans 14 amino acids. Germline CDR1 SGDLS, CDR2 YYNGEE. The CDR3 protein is CASSVRGDNNEQFF. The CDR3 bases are TGTGCCAGCAGCGTACGGGGGGACAACAATGAGCAGTTCTTC.

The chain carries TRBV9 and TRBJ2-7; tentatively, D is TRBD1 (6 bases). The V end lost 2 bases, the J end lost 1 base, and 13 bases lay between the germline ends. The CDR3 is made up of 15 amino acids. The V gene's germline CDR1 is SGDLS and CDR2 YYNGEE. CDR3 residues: CASSVGTTSSYEQYF. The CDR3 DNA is TGTGCCAGCAGCGTCGGGACAACCTCGTCCTACGAGCAGTACTTC.

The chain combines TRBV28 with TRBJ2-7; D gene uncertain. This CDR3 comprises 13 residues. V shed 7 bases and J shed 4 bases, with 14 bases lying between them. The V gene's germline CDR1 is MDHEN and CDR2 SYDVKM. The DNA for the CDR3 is TGTGCCAGCATCGGCCGACATCGATACGAGCAGTACTTC. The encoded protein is CASIGRHRYEQYF.

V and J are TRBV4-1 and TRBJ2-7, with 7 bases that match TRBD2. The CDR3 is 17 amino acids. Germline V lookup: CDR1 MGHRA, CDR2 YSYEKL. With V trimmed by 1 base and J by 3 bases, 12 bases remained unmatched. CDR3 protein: CASSQGLLARTNYEQYF. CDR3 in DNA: TGCGCCAGCAGCCAAGGGTTACTAGCGCGAACCAACTACGAGCAGTACTTC.

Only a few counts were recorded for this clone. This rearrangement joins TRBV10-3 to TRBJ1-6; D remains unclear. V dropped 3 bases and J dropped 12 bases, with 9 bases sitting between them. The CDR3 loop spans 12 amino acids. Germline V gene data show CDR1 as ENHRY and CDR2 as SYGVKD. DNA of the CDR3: TGTGCCATCAGTGAAAGGGAGGGACCCCTCCACTTT. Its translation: CAISEREGPLHF.

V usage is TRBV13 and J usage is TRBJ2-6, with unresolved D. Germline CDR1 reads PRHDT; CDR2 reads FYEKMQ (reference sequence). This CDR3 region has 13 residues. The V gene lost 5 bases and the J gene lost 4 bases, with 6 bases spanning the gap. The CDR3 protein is CASSTQGANVLTF. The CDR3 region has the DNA TGTGCCAGCAGCACTCAAGGGGCCAACGTCCTGACTTTC. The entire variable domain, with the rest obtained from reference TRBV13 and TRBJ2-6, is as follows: AAGVIQSPRHLIKEKRETATLKCYPIPRHDTVYWYQQGPGQDPQFLISFYEKMQSDKGSIPDRFSAQQFSDYHSELNMSSLELGDSALYFCASSTQGANVLTFGAGSRLTVL.

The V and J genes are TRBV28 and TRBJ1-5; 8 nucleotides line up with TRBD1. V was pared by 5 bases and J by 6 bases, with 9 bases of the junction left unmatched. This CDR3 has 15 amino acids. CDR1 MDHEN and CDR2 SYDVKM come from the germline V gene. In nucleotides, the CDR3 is TGTGCCAGCAGTGATGACAGGGGAAAGGTTCAGCCCCAGCATTTT. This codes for CASSDDRGKVQPQHF. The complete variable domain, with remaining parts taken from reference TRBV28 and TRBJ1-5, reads DVKVTQSSRYLVKRTGEKVFLECVQDMDHENMFWYRQDPGLGLRLIYFSYDVKMKEKGDIPEGYSVSREKKERFSLILESASTNQTSMYLCASSDDRGKVQPQHFGDGTRLSIL.

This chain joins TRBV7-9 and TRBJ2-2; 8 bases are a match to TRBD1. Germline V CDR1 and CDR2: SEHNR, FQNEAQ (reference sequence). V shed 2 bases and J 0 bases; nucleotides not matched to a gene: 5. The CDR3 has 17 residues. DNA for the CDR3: TGTGCCAGCAGCTTAACATGGGACAGGTCGAACACCGGGGAGCTGTTTTTT. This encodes CASSLTWDRSNTGELFF.

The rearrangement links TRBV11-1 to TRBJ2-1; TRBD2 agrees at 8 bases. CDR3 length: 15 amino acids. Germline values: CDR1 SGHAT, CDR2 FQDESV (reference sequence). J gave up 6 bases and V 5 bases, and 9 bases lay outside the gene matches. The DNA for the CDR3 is TGTGCCAGCAGCCAAGATCAGGGGACTAGCAATGAGCAGTTCTTC. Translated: CASSQDQGTSNEQFF.

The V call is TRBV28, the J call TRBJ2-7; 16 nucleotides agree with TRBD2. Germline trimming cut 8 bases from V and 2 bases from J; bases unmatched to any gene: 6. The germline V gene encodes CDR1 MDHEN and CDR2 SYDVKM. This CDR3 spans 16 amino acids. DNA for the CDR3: TGTGCCAGCGAGGGACTAGCGGGAGGGCCCGCCTACGAGCAGTACTTC. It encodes CASEGLAGGPAYEQYF.

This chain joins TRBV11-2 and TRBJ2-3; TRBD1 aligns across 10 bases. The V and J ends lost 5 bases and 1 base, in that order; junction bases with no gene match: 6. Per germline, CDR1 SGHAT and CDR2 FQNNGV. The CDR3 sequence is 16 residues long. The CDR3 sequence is CASSPQTGGGTDTQYF. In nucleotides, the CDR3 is TGTGCCAGCAGCCCCCAGACAGGGGGCGGCACAGATACGCAGTATTTT.

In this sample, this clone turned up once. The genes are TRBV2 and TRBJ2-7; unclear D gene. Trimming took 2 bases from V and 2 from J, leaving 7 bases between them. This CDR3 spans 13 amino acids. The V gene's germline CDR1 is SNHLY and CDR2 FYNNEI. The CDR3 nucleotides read TGTGCCAGCAGTGAACCACGGACCTACGAGCAGTACGTC. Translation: CASSEPRTYEQYV.

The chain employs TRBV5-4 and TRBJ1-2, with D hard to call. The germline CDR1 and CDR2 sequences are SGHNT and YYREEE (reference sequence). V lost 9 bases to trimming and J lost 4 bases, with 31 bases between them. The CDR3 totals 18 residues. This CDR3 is CAIAPSFEVRKGPYGYTF. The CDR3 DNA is TGTGCCATCGCTCCCAGCTTCGAGGTTAGGAAGGGTCCCTATGGCTACACCTTC.

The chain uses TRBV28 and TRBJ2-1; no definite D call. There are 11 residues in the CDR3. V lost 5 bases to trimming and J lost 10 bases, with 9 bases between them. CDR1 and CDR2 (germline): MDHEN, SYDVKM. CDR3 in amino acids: CASSAQREQFF. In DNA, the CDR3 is TGTGCCAGCAGTGCACAACGGGAGCAGTTCTTC.

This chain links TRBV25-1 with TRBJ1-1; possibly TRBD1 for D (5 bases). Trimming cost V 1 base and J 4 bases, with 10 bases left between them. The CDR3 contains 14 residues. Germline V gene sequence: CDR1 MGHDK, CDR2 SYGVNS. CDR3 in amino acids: CASSEFLGGTEAFF. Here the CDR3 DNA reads TGTGCCAGCAGTGAATTTCTGGGGGGCACTGAAGCTTTCTTT. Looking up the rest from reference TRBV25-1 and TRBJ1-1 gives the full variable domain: EADIYQTPRYLVIGTGKKITLECSQTMGHDKMYWYQQDPGMELHLIHYSYGVNSTEKGDLSSESTVSRIRTEHFPLTLESARPSHTSQYLCASSEFLGGTEAFFGQGTRLTVV.

This CDR3 is CASSFSNTEAFF. CDR3 coding DNA: TGTGCCAGCAGTTTCTCGAACACTGAAGCTTTCTTT. The chain uses TRBV28 and TRBJ1-1; D is unclear. The CDR3 has 12 amino acids. V was trimmed by 3 bases and J by 1 base, leaving 3 bases between them. Germline CDR1 is MDHEN and CDR2 is SYDVKM.

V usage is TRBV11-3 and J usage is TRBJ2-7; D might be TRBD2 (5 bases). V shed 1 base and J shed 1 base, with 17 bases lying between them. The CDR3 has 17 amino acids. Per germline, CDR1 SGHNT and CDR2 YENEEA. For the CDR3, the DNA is TGTGCCAGCAGCTTAGCCTCGAGCGTGGAGGATTCCTACGAGCAGTACGTC. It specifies CASSLASSVEDSYEQYV.

As DNA, the CDR3 is TGTGCCAGCAGTTTGTACACCGGGGAGCTGTTTTTT. Its translation: CASSLYTGELFF. The rearrangement links TRBV6-5 to TRBJ2-2; no clear D gene. Trimming pared 4 bases from V and 3 bases from J, leaving 3 bases between. Germline values: CDR1 MNHEY, CDR2 SVGAGI. The CDR3 length is 12 residues.

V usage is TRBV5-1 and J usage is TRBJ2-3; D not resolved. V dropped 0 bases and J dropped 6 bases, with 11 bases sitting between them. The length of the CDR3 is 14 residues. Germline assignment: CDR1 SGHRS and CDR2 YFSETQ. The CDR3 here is CASSLVLFPDTQYF. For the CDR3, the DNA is TGCGCCAGCAGCTTGGTACTTTTTCCCGATACGCAGTATTTT. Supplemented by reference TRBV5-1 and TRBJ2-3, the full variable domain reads KAGVTQTPRYLIKTRGQQVTLSCSPISGHRSVSWYQQTPGQGLQFLFEYFSETQRNKGNFPGRFSGRQFSNSRSEMNVSTLELGDSALYLCASSLVLFPDTQYFGPGTRLTVL.

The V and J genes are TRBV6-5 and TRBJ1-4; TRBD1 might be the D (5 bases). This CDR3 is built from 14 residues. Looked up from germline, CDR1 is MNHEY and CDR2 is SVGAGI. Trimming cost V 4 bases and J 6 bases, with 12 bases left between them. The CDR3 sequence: CASSLWGEDEKLFF. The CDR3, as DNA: TGTGCCAGCAGTTTATGGGGGGAGGATGAAAAACTGTTTTTT.

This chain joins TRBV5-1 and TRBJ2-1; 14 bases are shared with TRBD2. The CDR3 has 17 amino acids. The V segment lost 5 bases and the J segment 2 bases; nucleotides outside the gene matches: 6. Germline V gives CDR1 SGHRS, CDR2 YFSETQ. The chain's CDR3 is CASRPRLAGGTYNEQFF. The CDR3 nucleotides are TGCGCCAGCAGGCCCCGACTAGCGGGAGGGACCTACAATGAGCAGTTCTTC. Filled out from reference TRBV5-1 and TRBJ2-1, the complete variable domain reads KAGVTQTPRYLIKTRGQQVTLSCSPISGHRSVSWYQQTPGQGLQFLFEYFSETQRNKGNFPGRFSGRQFSNSRSEMNVSTLELGDSALYLCASRPRLAGGTYNEQFFGPGTRLTVL.

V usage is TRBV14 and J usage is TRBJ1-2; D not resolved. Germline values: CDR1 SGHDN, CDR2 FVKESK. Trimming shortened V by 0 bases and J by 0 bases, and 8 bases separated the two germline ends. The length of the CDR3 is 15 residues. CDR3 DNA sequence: TGTGCCAGCAGCCAAGACTGGGGAACTAACTATGGCTACACCTTC. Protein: CASSQDWGTNYGYTF.

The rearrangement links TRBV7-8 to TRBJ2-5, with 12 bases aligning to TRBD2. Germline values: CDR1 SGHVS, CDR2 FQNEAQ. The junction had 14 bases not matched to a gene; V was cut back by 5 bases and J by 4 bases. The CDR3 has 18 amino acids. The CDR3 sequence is CASSPRYRTSGDRETQYF. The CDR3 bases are TGTGCCAGCAGCCCCCGTTATAGGACTAGCGGGGACCGAGAGACCCAGTACTTC.

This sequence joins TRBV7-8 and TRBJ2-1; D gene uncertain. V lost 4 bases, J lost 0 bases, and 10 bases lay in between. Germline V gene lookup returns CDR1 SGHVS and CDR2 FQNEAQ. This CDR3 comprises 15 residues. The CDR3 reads CASSYSSSSYNEQFF. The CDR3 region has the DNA TGTGCCAGCAGCTACTCGTCCAGCTCCTACAATGAGCAGTTCTTC.

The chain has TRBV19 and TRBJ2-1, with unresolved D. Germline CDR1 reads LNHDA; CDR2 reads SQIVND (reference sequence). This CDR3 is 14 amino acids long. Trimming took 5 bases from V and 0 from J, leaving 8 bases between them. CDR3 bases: TGTGCCAGTAGTCCTCTAAGCTCCTACAATGAGCAGTTCTTC. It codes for CASSPLSSYNEQFF.

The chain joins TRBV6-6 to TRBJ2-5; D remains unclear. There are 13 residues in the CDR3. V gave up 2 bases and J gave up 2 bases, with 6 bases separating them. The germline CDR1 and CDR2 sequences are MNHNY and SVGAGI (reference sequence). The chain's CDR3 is CASSYRKQETQYF. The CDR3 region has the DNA TGTGCCAGCAGTTACCGGAAACAAGAGACCCAGTACTTC.